This T cell receptor (beta chain) was identified in a study of blood T cell repertoires in COVID-19. Method: immunoSEQ multiplex PCR; TCRdb's copy keeps in-frame clones and lacks some. In the table there are around 180,000 clones, more than 70% of which are singletons. Per the germline V gene, CDR1 is KGHSH and CDR2 is LQKENI. The V gene lost 6 bases and the J gene lost 1 base, with 18 bases spanning the gap. The CDR3 is 17 amino acids. Seattle patients were enrolled while actively infected and followed longitudinally. This TCR was recovered from a person aged 70 to 80 with COVID-19, enrolled during active disease. Sequenced sample: peripheral blood. V gene TRBV18 combines with J gene TRBJ2-2; maybe TRBD1 (6 bases). CDR3 DNA: TGTGCCAGCTCCCCCGGGTGGGGGCCCCAGAACACCGGGGAGCTGTTTTTT. Protein product: CASSPGWGPQNTGELFF.